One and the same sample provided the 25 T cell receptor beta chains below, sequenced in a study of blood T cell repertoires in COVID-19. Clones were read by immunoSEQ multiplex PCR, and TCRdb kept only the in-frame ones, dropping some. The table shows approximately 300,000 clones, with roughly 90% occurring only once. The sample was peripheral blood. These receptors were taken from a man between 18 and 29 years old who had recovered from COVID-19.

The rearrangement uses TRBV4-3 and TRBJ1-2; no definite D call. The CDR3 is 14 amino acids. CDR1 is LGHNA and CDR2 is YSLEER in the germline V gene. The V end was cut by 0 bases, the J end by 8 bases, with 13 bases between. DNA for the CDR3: TGCGCCAGCAGCCAAGATAGCGGATACCGAGGCTACACCTTC. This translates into CASSQDSGYRGYTF.

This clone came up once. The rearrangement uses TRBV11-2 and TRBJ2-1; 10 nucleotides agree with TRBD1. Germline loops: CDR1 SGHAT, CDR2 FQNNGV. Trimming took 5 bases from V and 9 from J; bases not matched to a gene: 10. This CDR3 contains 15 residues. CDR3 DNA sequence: TGTGCCAGCAGCGACGGGACAGGGGTTGCGGGTGAGCAGTTCTTC. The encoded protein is CASSDGTGVAGEQFF. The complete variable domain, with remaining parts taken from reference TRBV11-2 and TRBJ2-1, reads EAGVAQSPRYKIIEKRQSVAFWCNPISGHATLYWYQQILGQGPKLLIQFQNNGVVDDSQLPKDRFSAERLKGVDSTLKIQPAKLEDSAVYLCASSDGTGVAGEQFFGPGTRLTVL.

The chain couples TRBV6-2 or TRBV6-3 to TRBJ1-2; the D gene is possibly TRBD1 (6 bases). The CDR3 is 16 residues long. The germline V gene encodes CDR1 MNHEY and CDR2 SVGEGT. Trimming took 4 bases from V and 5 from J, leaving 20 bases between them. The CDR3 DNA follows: TGTGCCAGCAGTTCTCCGGGGACTACGGGACAATATGGCTACACCTTC. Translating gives CASSSPGTTGQYGYTF.

CDR3 residues: CASSQESSTNYGYTF. The DNA of the CDR3 is TGCGCCAGCAGCCAAGAGAGCTCCACTAACTATGGCTACACCTTC. The V call is TRBV4-3, the J call TRBJ1-2; D uncertain. CDR3 size: 15 residues. V lost 0 bases and J lost 0, with 8 bases in between. CDR1 LGHNA and CDR2 YSLEER come from the germline V gene.

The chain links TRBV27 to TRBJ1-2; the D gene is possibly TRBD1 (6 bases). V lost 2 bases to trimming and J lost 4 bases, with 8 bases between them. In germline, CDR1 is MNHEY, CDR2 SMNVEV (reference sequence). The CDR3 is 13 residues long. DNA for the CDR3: TGTGCCAGCAGTTTAGGGGGGGCCTATGGCTACACCTTC. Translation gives CASSLGGAYGYTF.

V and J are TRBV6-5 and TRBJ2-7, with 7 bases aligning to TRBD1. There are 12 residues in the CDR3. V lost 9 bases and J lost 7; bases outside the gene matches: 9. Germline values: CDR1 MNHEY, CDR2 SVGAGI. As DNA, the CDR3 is TGTGCCAGTTCGACAGGGCGGTTTGAGCAGTACTTC. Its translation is CASSTGRFEQYF.

CDR3 in amino acids: CASSLQSVNTEAFF. The CDR3 DNA reads as TGTGCCAGCAGCTTACAGAGCGTGAACACTGAAGCTTTCTTT. This sequence joins TRBV11-2 and TRBJ1-1; D is unresolved. Germline assignment: CDR1 SGHAT and CDR2 FQNNGV. This CDR3 is built from 14 residues. V was cut by 2 bases and J by 0 bases, with 7 bases left in between.

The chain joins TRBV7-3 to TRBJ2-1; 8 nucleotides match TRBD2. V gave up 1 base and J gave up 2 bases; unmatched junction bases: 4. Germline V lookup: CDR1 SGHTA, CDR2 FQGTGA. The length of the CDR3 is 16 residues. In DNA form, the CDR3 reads TGTGCCAGCAGCTTAATAGGAGCGGGAGCCTACAATGAGCAGTTCTTC. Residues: CASSLIGAGAYNEQFF.

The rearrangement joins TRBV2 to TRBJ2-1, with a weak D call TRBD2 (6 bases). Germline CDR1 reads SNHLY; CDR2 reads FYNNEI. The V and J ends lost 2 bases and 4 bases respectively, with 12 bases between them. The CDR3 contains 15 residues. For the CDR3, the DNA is TGTGCCAGCAGTGAATTGTCTAGCGCATACAATGAGCAGTTCTTC. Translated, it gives CASSELSSAYNEQFF.

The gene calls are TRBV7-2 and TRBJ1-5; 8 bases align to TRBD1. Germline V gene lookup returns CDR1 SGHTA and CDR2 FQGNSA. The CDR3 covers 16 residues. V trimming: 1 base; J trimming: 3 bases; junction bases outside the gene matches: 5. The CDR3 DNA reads TGTGCCAGCAGCTTAGTCGGGACAGGCCCCAATCAGCCCCAGCATTTT. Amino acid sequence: CASSLVGTGPNQPQHF.

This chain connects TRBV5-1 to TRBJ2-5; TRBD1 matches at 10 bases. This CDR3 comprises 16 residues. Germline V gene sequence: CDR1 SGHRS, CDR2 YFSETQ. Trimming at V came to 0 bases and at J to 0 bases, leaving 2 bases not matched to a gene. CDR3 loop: CASSLGTGGDQETQYF. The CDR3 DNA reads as TGCGCCAGCAGCTTGGGGACAGGGGGTGACCAAGAGACCCAGTACTTC.

CDR3 sequence (DNA): TGTGCCAGCAGTTACCGACGACAACGAGAGACCCAGTACTTC. It is translated as CASSYRRQRETQYF. V usage is TRBV6-2 or TRBV6-3 and J usage is TRBJ2-5; no reliable D call. Per the germline V gene, CDR1 is MNHEY and CDR2 is SVGEGT. Trimming removed 2 bases from V and 4 bases from J, with 11 bases in between. The CDR3 loop spans 14 amino acids.

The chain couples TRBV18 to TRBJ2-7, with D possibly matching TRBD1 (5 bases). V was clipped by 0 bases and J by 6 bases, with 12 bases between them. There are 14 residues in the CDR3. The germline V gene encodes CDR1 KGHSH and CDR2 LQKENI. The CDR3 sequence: CASSPPGRVTEQYF. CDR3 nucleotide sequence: TGTGCCAGCTCACCACCGGGCAGGGTTACCGAGCAGTACTTC.

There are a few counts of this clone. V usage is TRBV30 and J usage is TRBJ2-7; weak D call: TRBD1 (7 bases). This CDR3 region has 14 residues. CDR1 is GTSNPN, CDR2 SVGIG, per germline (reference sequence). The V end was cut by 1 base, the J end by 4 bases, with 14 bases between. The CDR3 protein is CAWSGETGRYEQYF. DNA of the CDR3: TGTGCCTGGAGTGGGGAGACAGGGAGGTACGAGCAGTACTTC.

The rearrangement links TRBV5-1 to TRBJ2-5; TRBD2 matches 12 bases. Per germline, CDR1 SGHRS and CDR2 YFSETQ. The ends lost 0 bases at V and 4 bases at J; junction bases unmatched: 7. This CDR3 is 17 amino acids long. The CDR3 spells CASSLGLAGEGGETQYF. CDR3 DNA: TGCGCCAGCAGCTTGGGACTAGCGGGAGAAGGGGGAGAGACCCAGTACTTC.

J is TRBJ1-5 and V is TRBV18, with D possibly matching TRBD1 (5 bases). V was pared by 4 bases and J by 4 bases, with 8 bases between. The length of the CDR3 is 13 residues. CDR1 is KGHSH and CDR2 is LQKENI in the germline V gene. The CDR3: CASSLDRNQPQHF. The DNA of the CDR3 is TGTGCCAGCTCACTAGACAGAAATCAGCCCCAGCATTTT.

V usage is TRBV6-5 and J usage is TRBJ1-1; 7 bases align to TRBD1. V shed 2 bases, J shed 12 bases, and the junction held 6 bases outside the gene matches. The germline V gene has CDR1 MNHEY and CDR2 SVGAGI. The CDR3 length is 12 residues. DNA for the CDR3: TGTGCCAGCAGTTACGGAGACAGGGAAACTTTCTTT. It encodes CASSYGDRETFF.

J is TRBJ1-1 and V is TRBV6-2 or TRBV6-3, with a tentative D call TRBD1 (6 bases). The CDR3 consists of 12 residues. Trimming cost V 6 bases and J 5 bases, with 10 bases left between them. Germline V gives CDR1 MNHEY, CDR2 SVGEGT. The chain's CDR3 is CASSTGRTEAFF. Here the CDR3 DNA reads TGTGCCAGCAGCACAGGGCGTACTGAAGCTTTCTTT.

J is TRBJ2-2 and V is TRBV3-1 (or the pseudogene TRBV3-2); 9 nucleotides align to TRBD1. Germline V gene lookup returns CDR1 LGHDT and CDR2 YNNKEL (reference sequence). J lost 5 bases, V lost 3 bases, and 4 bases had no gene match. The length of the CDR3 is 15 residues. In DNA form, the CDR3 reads TGTGCCAGCAGCCAGAGGGACAGGGTAACCGGGGAGCTGTTTTTT. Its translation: CASSQRDRVTGELFF.

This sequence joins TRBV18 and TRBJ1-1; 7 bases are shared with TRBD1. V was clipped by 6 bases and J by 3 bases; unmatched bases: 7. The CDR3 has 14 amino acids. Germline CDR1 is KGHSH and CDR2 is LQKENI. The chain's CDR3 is CASSPFDRDTEAFF. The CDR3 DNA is TGTGCCAGCTCGCCCTTCGACAGGGACACTGAAGCTTTCTTT.

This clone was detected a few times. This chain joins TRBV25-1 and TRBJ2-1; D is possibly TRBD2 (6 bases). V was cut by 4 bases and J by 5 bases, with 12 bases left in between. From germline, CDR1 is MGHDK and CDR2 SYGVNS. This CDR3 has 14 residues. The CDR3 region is CASSAGERNNEQFF. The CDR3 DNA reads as TGTGCCAGCAGTGCGGGAGAACGCAACAATGAGCAGTTCTTC.

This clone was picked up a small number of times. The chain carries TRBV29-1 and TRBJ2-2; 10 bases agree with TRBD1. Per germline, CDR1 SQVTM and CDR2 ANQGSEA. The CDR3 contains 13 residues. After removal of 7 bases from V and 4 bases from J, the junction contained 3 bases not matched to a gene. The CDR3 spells CSGQGASTGELFF. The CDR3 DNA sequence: TGCAGCGGACAGGGGGCGAGCACCGGGGAGCTGTTTTTT.

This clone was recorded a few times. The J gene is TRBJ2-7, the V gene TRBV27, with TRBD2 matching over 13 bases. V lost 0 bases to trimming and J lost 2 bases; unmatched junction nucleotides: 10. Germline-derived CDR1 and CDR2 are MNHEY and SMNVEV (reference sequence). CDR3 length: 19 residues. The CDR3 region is CASSLSGLAGEVRTYEQYF. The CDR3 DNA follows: TGTGCCAGCAGTTTATCCGGACTAGCGGGAGAGGTTAGGACCTACGAGCAGTACTTC.

Here the CDR3 reads CASSLGQGMNTEAFF. The DNA of the CDR3 is TGTGCCAGCAGCTTAGGACAGGGGATGAACACTGAAGCTTTCTTT. This rearrangement joins TRBV13 to TRBJ1-1; 7 positions agree with TRBD1. CDR3 length: 15 residues. Germline-derived CDR1 and CDR2 are PRHDT and FYEKMQ (reference sequence). The V segment lost 0 bases and the J segment 0 bases; nucleotides outside the gene matches: 1. The entire variable domain, with the rest obtained from reference TRBV13 and TRBJ1-1, is as follows: AAGVIQSPRHLIKEKRETATLKCYPIPRHDTVYWYQQGPGQDPQFLISFYEKMQSDKGSIPDRFSAQQFSDYHSELNMSSLELGDSALYFCASSLGQGMNTEAFFGQGTRLTVV.

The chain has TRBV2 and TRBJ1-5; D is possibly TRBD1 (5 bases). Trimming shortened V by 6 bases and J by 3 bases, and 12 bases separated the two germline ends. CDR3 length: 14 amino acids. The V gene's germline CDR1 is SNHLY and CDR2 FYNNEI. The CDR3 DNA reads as TGTGCCAGCAGATTAACAGGATCCAATCAGCCCCAGCATTTT. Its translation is CASRLTGSNQPQHF.